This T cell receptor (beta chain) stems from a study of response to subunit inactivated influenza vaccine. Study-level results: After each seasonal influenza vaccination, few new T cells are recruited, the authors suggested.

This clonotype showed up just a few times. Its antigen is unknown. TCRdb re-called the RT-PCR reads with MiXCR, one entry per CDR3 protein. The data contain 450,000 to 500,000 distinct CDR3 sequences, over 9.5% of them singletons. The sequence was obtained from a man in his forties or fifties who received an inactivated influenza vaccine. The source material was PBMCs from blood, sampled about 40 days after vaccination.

CDR3 in DNA: TGTGCCATCAGTGTAGCGGGGGGCACAGATACGCAGTATTTT. Translated, it gives CAISVAGGTDTQYF. J is TRBJ2-3 and V is TRBV10-3; TRBD2 matches at 9 bases. The CDR3 loop spans 14 amino acids. Germline V gene data show CDR1 as ENHRY and CDR2 as SYGVKD. V lost 4 bases to trimming and J lost 1 base; unmatched junction nucleotides: 0.